These 28 T cell receptor beta chains were all obtained from the same sample, sequenced in a study of blood T cell repertoires in COVID-19. Repertoires were generated with immunoSEQ multiplex PCR, while TCRdb's copy carries only in-frame clones and drops some. The sample has a few hundred thousand clones, about 88% seen once. The sample comprised PBMCs or T cells enriched from blood (not recorded which). The source is a woman aged 18-29 years who had been exposed to COVID-19.

Here the CDR3 reads CASRNSGGGDIQYF. The DNA for the CDR3 is TGTGCCAGCAGGAATAGCGGGGGAGGAGACATTCAGTACTTC. This chain connects TRBV14 to TRBJ2-4, with 9 nucleotides matching TRBD2. The germline V gene encodes CDR1 SGHDN and CDR2 FVKESK. The V gene end was trimmed by 6 bases and the J gene end by 8 bases; junction bases not matched to a gene: 8. The CDR3 totals 14 residues.

The chain couples TRBV7-2 to TRBJ1-4; D remains ambiguous. V lost 2 bases to trimming and J lost 8 bases, with 9 bases between them. The germline gives CDR1 SGHTA, CDR2 FQGNSA. The CDR3 runs to 13 residues. The CDR3: CASSLSLREKLFF. The CDR3 nucleotides are TGTGCCAGCAGCTTATCCCTCAGGGAAAAACTGTTTTTT.

The rearrangement links TRBV28 to TRBJ2-3, with D perhaps TRBD1 (6 bases). Germline V lookup: CDR1 MDHEN, CDR2 SYDVKM. The CDR3 has 15 residues. Trimming stripped 4 bases from V and 0 bases from J, with 11 bases between. DNA of the CDR3: TGTGCCAGCAGTTCAGGACAGCATAGCACAGATACGCAGTATTTT. Protein product: CASSSGQHSTDTQYF.

The gene calls are TRBV30 and TRBJ2-6, with 13 nucleotides matching TRBD2. V trimming: 4 bases; J trimming: 3 bases; junction bases outside the gene matches: 3. Germline V gene lookup returns CDR1 GTSNPN and CDR2 SVGIG (reference sequence). The CDR3 is 16 residues long. The CDR3 nucleotides read TGTGCCTGGACCGGACTAGCGGGGGATGGGGCCAACGTCCTGACTTTC. This encodes CAWTGLAGDGANVLTF.

The chain carries TRBV9 and TRBJ2-7, with D perhaps matching TRBD2 (7 bases). The CDR3 consists of 14 residues. Trimming cost V 0 bases and J 5 bases, with 12 bases left between them. Germline V gives CDR1 SGDLS, CDR2 YYNGEE. The chain's CDR3 is CASSVEGGSDEQYF. The CDR3 DNA reads TGTGCCAGCAGCGTAGAGGGGGGGAGCGACGAGCAGTACTTC. Full variable domain (rest looked up from reference TRBV9 and TRBJ2-7): DSGVTQTPKHLITATGQRVTLRCSPRSGDLSVYWYQQSLDQGLQFLIQYYNGEERAKGNILERFSAQQFPDLHSELNLSSLELGDSALYFCASSVEGGSDEQYFGPGTRLTVT.

This clone was counted once. This rearrangement joins TRBV6-5 to TRBJ2-7, with 9 bases identical to TRBD2. This CDR3 contains 14 residues. The V and J ends lost 6 bases and 5 bases, in that order; junction bases with no gene match: 8. Per the germline V gene, CDR1 is MNHEY and CDR2 is SVGAGI. This CDR3 reads CASSYSGRLDEQYF. In nucleotides, the CDR3 is TGTGCCAGCAGCTATAGCGGGAGACTCGACGAGCAGTACTTC.

The rearrangement uses TRBV6-4 and TRBJ2-3; 13 bases match TRBD2. The CDR3 runs 16 residues. With V trimmed by 7 bases and J by 2 bases, 6 bases remained unmatched. Germline CDR1 and CDR2: MRHNA and SNTAGT. Here the CDR3 reads CASIGLAGASTDTQYF. The CDR3 coding sequence is TGTGCCAGCATAGGACTAGCGGGGGCCTCCACAGATACGCAGTATTTT.

This clone is a singleton in its sample. V usage is TRBV6-5 and J usage is TRBJ2-1, with D possibly matching TRBD1 (6 bases). Germline CDR1 and CDR2: MNHEY and SVGAGI. The CDR3 has 14 amino acids. V shed 10 bases and J shed 7 bases, with 20 bases lying between them. The CDR3 DNA is TGTGCCATCAAGAAAGCTACAGGGTTGAATGAGCAGTTCTTC. Translated: CAIKKATGLNEQFF.

This clone has only one observation. The rearrangement joins TRBV10-2 to TRBJ2-1; 7 positions match TRBD2. The CDR3 runs to 15 residues. CDR1 WSHSY and CDR2 SAAADI come from the germline V gene. The trim removed 3 bases at V and 6 bases at J, leaving 8 bases unmatched. The CDR3, as DNA: TGCGCCAGCAGTGAAGCCAGCGGGATAGCCAATGAGCAGTTCTTC. Its protein is CASSEASGIANEQFF.

A word on this clone: The same CDR3 also results from other DNA sequences found in this sample. The rearrangement uses TRBV4-1 and TRBJ1-4, with 8 nucleotides matching TRBD1. The germline V gene encodes CDR1 MGHRA and CDR2 YSYEKL. The CDR3 spans 14 residues. V lost 3 bases to trimming and J lost 5 bases; unmatched junction nucleotides: 2. CDR3 bases: TGCGCCAGCAGCCAGGGACAGGACAATGAAAAACTGTTTTTT. It encodes CASSQGQDNEKLFF.

This chain connects TRBV19 to TRBJ1-5; TRBD1 aligns across 7 bases. Germline V gene data show CDR1 as LNHDA and CDR2 as SQIVND (reference sequence). Trimming at V came to 4 bases and at J to 5 bases, leaving 5 bases not matched to a gene. The CDR3 is 14 residues long. This CDR3 is CASSTGQFYQPQHF. The CDR3, as DNA: TGTGCCAGTAGTACGGGACAGTTCTATCAGCCCCAGCATTTT.

This clone was found many times. The chain has TRBV12-2 and TRBJ2-2; whether TRBD2, the table's D call, matches the DNA was not checked. TRBV12-2 is an annotated pseudogene. The CDR3 runs 14 residues. DNA for the CDR3: TGTGCAAGTCGCTTGGGACTGAACACCGGGGAGCTGTTTTTT. Encoded protein: CASRLGLNTGELFF.

The chain combines TRBV6-5 with TRBJ1-5, with D possibly TRBD1 on 6 matching bases. V lost 8 bases, J lost 3 bases, and 11 bases lay in between. This CDR3 contains 13 residues. CDR1 is MNHEY, CDR2 SVGAGI, per germline. The chain's CDR3 is CASQQGINQPQHF. The CDR3 DNA sequence: TGTGCCAGCCAACAGGGAATCAATCAGCCCCAGCATTTT.

The chain has TRBV2 and TRBJ2-1; 11 positions agree with TRBD2. Trimming took 5 bases from V and 4 from J; bases not matched to a gene: 7. Germline assignment: CDR1 SNHLY and CDR2 FYNNEI. This CDR3 comprises 16 residues. CDR3 protein: CASSKEGLAVYNEQFF. CDR3 coding DNA: TGTGCCAGCAGTAAAGAGGGACTAGCGGTTTACAATGAGCAGTTCTTC. Looking up the rest from reference TRBV2 and TRBJ2-1 gives the full variable domain: EPEVTQTPSHQVTQMGQEVILRCVPISNHLYFYWYRQILGQKVEFLVSFYNNEISEKSEIFDDQFSVERPDGSNFTLKIRSTKLEDSAMYFCASSKEGLAVYNEQFFGPGTRLTVL.

This clone was observed once. The J gene is TRBJ2-4, the V gene TRBV19, with TRBD1 identical over 9 bases. The CDR3 has 18 residues. J lost 9 bases, V lost 4 bases, and 19 bases had no gene match. Germline V gives CDR1 LNHDA, CDR2 SQIVND (reference sequence). The CDR3 region is CASSTFLFDRGERTIQYF. Written as DNA, the CDR3 is TGTGCCAGTAGTACCTTCTTGTTCGACAGGGGGGAGAGAACCATTCAGTACTTC.

This clone was recorded once. V is TRBV5-6 and J is TRBJ1-5, with TRBD1 matching 9 bases. The CDR3 consists of 14 residues. V lost 4 bases and J lost 6; bases outside the gene matches: 5. Germline CDR1 SGHDT, CDR2 YYEEEE. In DNA, the CDR3 is TGTGCCAGCAGCCCGGGGACAGGGATTCAGCCCCAGCATTTT. Protein sequence: CASSPGTGIQPQHF.

This clone has a single count. This sample also contains other DNA sequences that code for the same CDR3. The rearrangement uses TRBV7-9 and TRBJ2-7, with 7 bases aligning to TRBD1. Trimming removed 3 bases from V and 4 bases from J; junction bases left unmatched: 3. This CDR3 comprises 13 residues. Germline CDR1 SEHNR, CDR2 FQNEAQ (reference sequence). CDR3 sequence: CASSLSRGYEQYF. The CDR3 nucleotides are TGTGCCAGCAGCTTGAGCAGGGGGTACGAGCAGTACTTC.

This sequence joins TRBV9 and TRBJ1-3; 10 nucleotides align to TRBD1. The trim removed 3 bases at V and 12 bases at J, leaving 3 bases unmatched. The length of the CDR3 is 12 residues. Germline CDR1 reads SGDLS; CDR2 reads YYNGEE. The CDR3 nucleotides are TGTGCCAGCAGCGGACAGGGGGCGGACATATATTTT. Translating gives CASSGQGADIYF.

This rearrangement joins TRBV5-6 to TRBJ2-2, with 12 bases aligning to TRBD2. The V and J ends lost 7 bases and 7 bases, in that order; junction bases with no gene match: 11. The CDR3 has 16 amino acids. From germline, CDR1 is SGHDT and CDR2 YYEEEE. CDR3 sequence reads: CASLPSGGAVGGELFF. The CDR3 DNA sequence: TGTGCCAGCCTCCCTAGCGGGGGGGCCGTGGGCGGGGAGCTGTTTTTT.

J is TRBJ2-7 and V is TRBV29-1; 7 positions agree with TRBD1. The CDR3 runs to 15 residues. Germline lookup yields CDR1 SQVTM and CDR2 ANQGSEA. Trimming removed 4 bases from V and 0 bases from J; junction bases left unmatched: 9. CDR3 coding DNA: TGCAGCGTTGTCGGCCGGGACAGTGGCTCCTACGAGCAGTACTTC. This translates into CSVVGRDSGSYEQYF.

The chain joins TRBV27 to TRBJ1-3, with 8 bases aligning to TRBD1. V was pared by 0 bases and J by 4 bases, with 11 bases of the junction left unmatched. The germline CDR1 and CDR2 sequences are MNHEY and SMNVEV (reference sequence). CDR3 length equals 18 residues. The CDR3 loop is CASSLSLQGGLRGNTIYF. The CDR3 region has the DNA TGTGCCAGCAGTTTATCGTTACAGGGGGGACTCCGCGGAAACACCATATATTTT.

This clone occurred once. The chain couples TRBV6-5 to TRBJ1-3; no reliable D call. CDR3 length: 14 amino acids. The V and J ends lost 4 bases and 0 bases respectively, with 7 bases between them. Looked up from germline, CDR1 is MNHEY and CDR2 is SVGAGI. The CDR3 reads CASSSPSSGNTIYF. CDR3 bases: TGTGCCAGCAGTTCGCCGAGCTCTGGAAACACCATATATTTT.

This clone was found once. This sequence joins TRBV2 and TRBJ2-7; TRBD2 matches at 15 bases. In germline, CDR1 is SNHLY, CDR2 FYNNEI. J lost 5 bases, V lost 7 bases, and 9 bases had no gene match. The CDR3 is made up of 16 amino acids. Here the CDR3 reads CASTRGTSGGLNEQYF. The DNA for the CDR3 is TGTGCCAGCACCAGAGGGACTAGCGGGGGGCTGAACGAGCAGTACTTC.

The V and J genes are TRBV11-1 and TRBJ2-7; D not resolved. The CDR3 runs 14 residues. Trimming stripped 2 bases from V and 3 bases from J, with 11 bases between. Germline CDR1 is SGHAT and CDR2 is FQDESV (reference sequence). This CDR3 is CASSLTATVYEQYF. In DNA form, the CDR3 reads TGTGCCAGCAGCTTAACAGCTACAGTCTACGAGCAGTACTTC.

The chain joins TRBV5-8 to TRBJ1-4; D is unresolved. Germline V gene sequence: CDR1 SGHTS, CDR2 YDEGEE. The CDR3 extends over 14 amino acids. The V gene lost 8 bases and the J gene lost 0 bases, with 11 bases spanning the gap. CDR3 in amino acids: CASYWPATNEKLFF. In DNA form, the CDR3 reads TGTGCCAGTTATTGGCCTGCAACTAATGAAAAACTGTTTTTT.

J is TRBJ2-7 and V is TRBV2; D not resolved. V was shortened by 3 bases and J by 3 bases, with 9 bases between the two germline ends. The CDR3 sequence is 13 residues long. Germline V gene lookup returns CDR1 SNHLY and CDR2 FYNNEI. Here the CDR3 DNA reads TGTGCCAGCAGTGATAGTATGTTCTACGAGCAGTACTTC. Its translation is CASSDSMFYEQYF.

The sample holds a few counts of this clone. The gene calls are TRBV21-1 and TRBJ2-7; no DNA check was done on the table's D call, TRBD1. TRBV21-1 is noted as a pseudogene. CDR3 length: 16 residues. The CDR3 DNA reads as TGTGCCAGCAGCCCGGGACAGGGGGCCCTTACCTACGAGCAGTACTTC. The encoded protein is CASSPGQGALTYEQYF.

In regard to this clone: Other DNA sequences of this sample code for an identical CDR3. The CDR3 reads CASSLARGVNTEAFF. As DNA, the CDR3 is TGTGCCAGCAGCTTAGCTCGGGGGGTTAACACTGAAGCTTTCTTT. The V gene is TRBV7-6, the J gene TRBJ1-1; tentative D call: TRBD1 (5 bases). CDR1 is SGHVS and CDR2 is FNYEAQ in the germline V gene. The V and J ends lost 0 bases and 2 bases respectively, with 10 bases between them. The CDR3 is 15 residues long.